This TCR beta chain was sequenced during a study of radiation and T cells in renal cell carcinoma. The study, taken as a whole, reports: In blood, top tumor clones expanded by 2 weeks, shrinking by 4.

Time point meaning: blood 2 weeks post-SBRT. Documented treatment: 15 Gy SBRT to primary tumor, nephrectomy 4 weeks later. Serial blood draws occurred at baseline and 2 and 4 weeks post-SBRT. TCRdb's copy holds only in-frame clones and misses some; the assay was immunoSEQ multiplex PCR. The sample lists about 47,000 clones, 80% occurring once. Germline assignment: CDR1 SGHDN and CDR2 FVKESK. This CDR3 is 16 amino acids long. J lost 7 bases, V lost 5 bases, and 14 bases had no gene match. A word on this clone: Its target is not known.

The sample here was blood, taken from a patient whose treatment included radiotherapy and nephrectomy. The chain couples TRBV14 to TRBJ2-1; 7 bases align to TRBD2. This receptor was taken from a woman in her seventies with renal cell carcinoma. CDR3 protein: CASSSFAGDSGNEQFF. The CDR3 nucleotides are TGTGCCAGCAGCTCCTTCGCTGGGGATAGCGGGAATGAGCAGTTCTTC.